Listed below are T cell receptor beta chains from one sample, sequenced in a study of CD8 T cells in Susac syndrome. Via MiXCR, TCRdb re-called the immunoSEQ multiplex PCR reads, giving one row per CDR3 protein. The sample lists under 110,000 distinct CDR3 sequences; approximately 93% were seen once. The sequencing sample was made of CD8+ T cells from PBMCs. The receptors were gathered from a human donor with Susac syndrome. CDR3s leave out the opening cysteine and the closing phenylalanine or tryptophan.

v_gene: TRBV12-3/TRBV12-4
len: 12
CDR3aa: ASNLQGPNQPQH

v_gene: TRBV7-2
len: 14
CDR3aa: ASSLADRVPLYEQY

v_gene: TRBV13
len: 16
CDR3aa: ASSSRQGGNAGANVLT

v_gene: TRBV4-2
len: 13
CDR3aa: ASSQDPGVVNEQY

v_gene: TRBV27
len: 13
CDR3aa: ASRLGEREGYGYT

v_gene: TRBV6-5
len: 12
CDR3aa: ASRGSGSQETQY

v_gene: TRBV20-1
len: 12
CDR3aa: SARVAGGVNEQF

v_gene: TRBV11-2
len: 11
CDR3aa: ASSPGVRDIQY

v_gene: TRBV7-3
len: 12
CDR3aa: ASSLLGASDTQY

v_gene: TRBV12-3/TRBV12-4
len: 13
CDR3aa: ASSTRTDSNQPQH

v_gene: TRBV7-9
len: 12
CDR3aa: ASRERGGTDTIY

v_gene: TRBV12-3/TRBV12-4
len: 11
CDR3aa: ASSLNRANTIY

v_gene: TRBV7-9
len: 14
CDR3aa: ASSSAEGGRETEAF

v_gene: TRBV20-1
len: 13
CDR3aa: SARDTLAGGYEQY

v_gene: TRBV29-1
len: 12
CDR3aa: SVPTGGGRGTQY

v_gene: TRBV29-1
len: 10
CDR3aa: SVAAPNYGYT

v_gene: TRBV3-1
len: 11
CDR3aa: ASRGGLYNEQF

v_gene: TRBV6-2/TRBV6-3
len: 10
CDR3aa: ASSYGEDEQF

v_gene: TRBV12-3/TRBV12-4
len: 13
CDR3aa: ASRGLAPQGDTQY

v_gene: TRBV7-9
len: 9
CDR3aa: ASIGGPQQF

v_gene: TRBV11-2
len: 10
CDR3aa: ASSLGHSPLH

v_gene: TRBV7-8
len: 14
CDR3aa: ASSLAGTWEADTQY

v_gene: TRBV20-1
len: 13
CDR3aa: SAQGWAPASYEQY

v_gene: TRBV27
len: 12
CDR3aa: ASSGQRGYTEAF

v_gene: TRBV20-1
len: 12
CDR3aa: SARIIGGSGEQY

v_gene: TRBV12-3/TRBV12-4
len: 11
CDR3aa: ASSLAAGETQY

v_gene: TRBV19
len: 13
CDR3aa: ASSVPDSYTDTQY

v_gene: TRBV27
len: 11
CDR3aa: ASRYRGWETQY

v_gene: TRBV20-1
len: 11
CDR3aa: SARGLAGAEQY

v_gene: TRBV19
len: 13
CDR3aa: ASSIGIHRNSPLH

v_gene: TRBV7-8
len: 13
CDR3aa: ASRPPGGTQETQY

v_gene: TRBV15
len: 13
CDR3aa: ATRAGSSYNSPLH

v_gene: TRBV20-1
len: 10
CDR3aa: SATGQTYGYT